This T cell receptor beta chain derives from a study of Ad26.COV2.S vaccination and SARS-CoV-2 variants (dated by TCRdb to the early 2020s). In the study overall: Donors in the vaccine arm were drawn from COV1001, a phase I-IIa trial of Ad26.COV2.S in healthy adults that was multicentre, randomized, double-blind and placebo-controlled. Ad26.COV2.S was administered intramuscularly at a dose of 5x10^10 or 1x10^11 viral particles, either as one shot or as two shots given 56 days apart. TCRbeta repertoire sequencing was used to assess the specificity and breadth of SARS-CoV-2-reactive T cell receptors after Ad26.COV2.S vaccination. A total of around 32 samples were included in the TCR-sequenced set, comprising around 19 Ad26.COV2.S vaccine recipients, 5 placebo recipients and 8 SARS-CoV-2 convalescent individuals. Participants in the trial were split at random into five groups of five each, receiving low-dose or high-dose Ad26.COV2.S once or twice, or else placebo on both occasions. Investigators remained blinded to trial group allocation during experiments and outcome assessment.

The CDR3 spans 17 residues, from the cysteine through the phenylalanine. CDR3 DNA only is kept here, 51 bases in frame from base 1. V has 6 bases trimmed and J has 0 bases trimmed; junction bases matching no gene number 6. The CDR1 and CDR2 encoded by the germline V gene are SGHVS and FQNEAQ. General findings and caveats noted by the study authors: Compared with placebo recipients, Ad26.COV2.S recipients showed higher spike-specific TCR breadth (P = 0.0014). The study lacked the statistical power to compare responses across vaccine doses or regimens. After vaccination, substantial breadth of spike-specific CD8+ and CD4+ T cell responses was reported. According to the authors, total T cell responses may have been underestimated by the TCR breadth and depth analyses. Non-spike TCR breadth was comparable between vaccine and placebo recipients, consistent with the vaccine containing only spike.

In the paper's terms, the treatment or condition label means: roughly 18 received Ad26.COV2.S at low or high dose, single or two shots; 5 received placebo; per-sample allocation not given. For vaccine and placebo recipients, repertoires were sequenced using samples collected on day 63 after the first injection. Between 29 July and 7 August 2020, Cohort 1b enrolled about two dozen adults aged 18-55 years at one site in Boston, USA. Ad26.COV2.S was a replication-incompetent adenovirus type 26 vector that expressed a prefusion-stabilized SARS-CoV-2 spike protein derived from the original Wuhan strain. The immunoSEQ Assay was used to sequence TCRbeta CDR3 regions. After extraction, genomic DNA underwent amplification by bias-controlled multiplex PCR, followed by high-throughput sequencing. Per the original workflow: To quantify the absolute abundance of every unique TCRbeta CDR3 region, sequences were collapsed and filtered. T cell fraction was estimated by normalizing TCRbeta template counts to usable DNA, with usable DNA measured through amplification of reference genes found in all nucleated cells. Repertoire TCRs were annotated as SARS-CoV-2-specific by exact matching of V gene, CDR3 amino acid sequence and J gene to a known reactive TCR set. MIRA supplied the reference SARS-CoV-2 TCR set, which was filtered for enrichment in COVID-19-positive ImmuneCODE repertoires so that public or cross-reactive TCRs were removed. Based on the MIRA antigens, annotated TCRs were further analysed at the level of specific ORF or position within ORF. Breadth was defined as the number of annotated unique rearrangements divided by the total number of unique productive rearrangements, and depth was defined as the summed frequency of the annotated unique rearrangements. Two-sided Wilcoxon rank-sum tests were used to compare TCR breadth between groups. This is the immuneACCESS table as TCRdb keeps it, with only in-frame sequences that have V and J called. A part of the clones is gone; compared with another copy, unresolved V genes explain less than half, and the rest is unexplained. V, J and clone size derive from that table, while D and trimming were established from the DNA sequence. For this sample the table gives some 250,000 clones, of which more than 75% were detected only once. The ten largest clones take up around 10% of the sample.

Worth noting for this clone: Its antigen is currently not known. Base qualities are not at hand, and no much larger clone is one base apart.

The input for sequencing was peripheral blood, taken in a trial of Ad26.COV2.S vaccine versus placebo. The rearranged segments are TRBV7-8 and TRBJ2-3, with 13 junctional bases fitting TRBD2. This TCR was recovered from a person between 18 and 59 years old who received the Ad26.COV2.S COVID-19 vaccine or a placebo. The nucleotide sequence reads TGTGCCAGCAGAGGACTAGCGGGAGTTTCTAGCACAGATACGCAGTATTTT. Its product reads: CASRGLAGVSSTDTQYF.